The TCR gamma chain under discussion was sequenced for a study of Vδ1+ human thymocytes. General study results and limits: Thymic TRG and TRD repertoires appeared highly polyclonal. TRD repertoires were essentially private, unlike widely shared TRG clonotypes. Unlike peripheral blood Vdelta1+ controls, thymic delta-chain sequences included approximately 20% Vdelta2 and few Vdelta3.

As concerns this clone: Its specificity is not known.

Between roughly 97% and 99.6% of sorted thymocytes were Vdelta1+. Germline V gene data show CDR1 as EGSNGY and CDR2 as YDSYNSKV. This CDR3 comprises 13 residues. Trimming removed 5 bases from V and 5 bases from J; junction bases left unmatched: 5. Extracted RNA was reverse transcribed into cDNA. Pooled V-gene forward primers with one constant-region reverse primer generated the CDR3 amplicons by multiplex PCR. TCRdb repeated clone calling on the multiplex PCR reads with CATT. The sample yields tens of thousands of gamma-chain clones, about 19% seen once. Sequences were obtained from Vdelta1+ gamma-delta thymocytes from the thymus. Subset given: FACS-sorted CD3+ TCRalphabeta- TCRVdelta1+ TCRVdelta2- thymocytes. The rearrangement links TRGV2 to TRGJP2. The clonotype comes from a girl in the first two years of life who had congenital heart surgery. The CDR3 loop is CATWGGSDWIKTF. The CDR3 DNA sequence: TGTGCCACCTGGGGAGGGAGTGATTGGATCAAGACGTTT.